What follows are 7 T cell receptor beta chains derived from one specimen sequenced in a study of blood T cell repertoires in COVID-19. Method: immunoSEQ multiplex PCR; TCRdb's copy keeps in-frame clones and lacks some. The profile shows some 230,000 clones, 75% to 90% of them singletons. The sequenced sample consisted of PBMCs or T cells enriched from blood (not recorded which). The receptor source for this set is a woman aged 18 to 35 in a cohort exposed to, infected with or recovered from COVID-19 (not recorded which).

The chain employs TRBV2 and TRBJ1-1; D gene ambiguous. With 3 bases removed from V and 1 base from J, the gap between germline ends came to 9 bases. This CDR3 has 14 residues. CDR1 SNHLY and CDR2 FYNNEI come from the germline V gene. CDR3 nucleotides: TGTGCCAGCAGTGATGTGGCAAAGAACACTGAAGCTTTCTTT. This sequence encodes CASSDVAKNTEAFF.

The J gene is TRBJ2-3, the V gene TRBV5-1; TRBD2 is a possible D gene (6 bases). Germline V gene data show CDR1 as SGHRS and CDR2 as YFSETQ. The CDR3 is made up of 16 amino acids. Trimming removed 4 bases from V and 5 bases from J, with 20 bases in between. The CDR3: CASSPSGQGIGDTQYF. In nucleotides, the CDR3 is TGCGCCAGCAGCCCGAGCGGGCAGGGTATTGGAGATACGCAGTATTTT.

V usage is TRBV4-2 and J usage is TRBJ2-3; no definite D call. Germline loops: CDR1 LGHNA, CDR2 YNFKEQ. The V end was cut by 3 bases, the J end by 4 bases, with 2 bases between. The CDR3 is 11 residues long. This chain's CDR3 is CASSHSDTQYF. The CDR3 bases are TGTGCCAGCAGCCACTCAGATACGCAGTATTTT.

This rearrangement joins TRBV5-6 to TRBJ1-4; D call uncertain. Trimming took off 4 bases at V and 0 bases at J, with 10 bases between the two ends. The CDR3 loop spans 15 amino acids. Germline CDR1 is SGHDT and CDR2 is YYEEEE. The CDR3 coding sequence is TGTGCCAGCAGCGCATATCGGGCAACTAATGAAAAACTGTTTTTT. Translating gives CASSAYRATNEKLFF.

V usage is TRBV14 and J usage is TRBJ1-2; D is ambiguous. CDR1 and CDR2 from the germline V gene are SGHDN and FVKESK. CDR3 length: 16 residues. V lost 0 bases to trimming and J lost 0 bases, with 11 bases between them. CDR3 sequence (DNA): TGTGCCAGCAGCCAAGATTTCACAGCCTCTAACTATGGCTACACCTTC. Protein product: CASSQDFTASNYGYTF. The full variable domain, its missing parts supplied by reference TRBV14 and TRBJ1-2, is EAGVTQFPSHSVIEKGQTVTLRCDPISGHDNLYWYRRVMGKEIKFLLHFVKESKQDESGMPNNRFLAERTGGTYSTLKVQPAELEDSGVYFCASSQDFTASNYGYTFGSGTRLTVV.

This CDR3 reads CASSEVRYYGYTF. CDR3 DNA sequence: TGTGCCAGCAGTGAAGTGCGATACTATGGCTACACCTTC. V gene TRBV6-1 combines with J gene TRBJ1-2, with no clear D. The V end lost 1 base, the J end lost 3 bases, and 6 bases lay between the germline ends. CDR1 MNHNS and CDR2 SASEGT come from the germline V gene. CDR3 length equals 13 residues.

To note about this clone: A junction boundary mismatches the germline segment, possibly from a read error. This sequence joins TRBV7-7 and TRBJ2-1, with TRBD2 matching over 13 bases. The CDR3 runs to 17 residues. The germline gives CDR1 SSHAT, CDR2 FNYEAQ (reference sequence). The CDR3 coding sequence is TGTGCTAGCAGCCCCGGGACTAGCGGGGTGGGGAGCAATGAGCAGTTCTTC. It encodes CASSPGTSGVGSNEQFF.